Reported below is one T cell receptor (beta chain). Normal lung was sampled as far from the tumour as possible, at least 3 cm. Generated by immunoSEQ multiplex PCR, the TCRdb table keeps only in-frame clones and is missing some. The table lists 3,000 to 4,000 clones, about 70% of them singletons. This sample is part of a study of immune cell composition in non-small cell lung cancer. The receptor's source is a human donor with non-small cell lung cancer. The sequenced material came from non-adjacent lung tissue.

CDR3 region: CASSGQSGADTQYF. The CDR3 DNA reads as TGTGCCAGCTCAGGACAATCGGGGGCAGATACGCAGTATTTT. The chain joins TRBV6-1 to TRBJ2-3; possibly TRBD2 for D (6 bases). CDR1 and CDR2 (germline): MNHNS, SASEGT. V lost 8 bases to trimming and J lost 4 bases, with 16 bases between them. This CDR3 contains 14 residues.